This T cell receptor (beta chain) was found in a study of post-analysis software for immune sequencing data. Study as a whole: In terms of disease course, relapsing-remitting, secondary progressive and progressive-relapsing multiple sclerosis were included.

V lost 0 bases and J lost 6, with 16 bases in between. The germline V gene has CDR1 SGHRS and CDR2 YFSETQ. The CDR3 consists of 16 residues. TCR beta libraries were prepared from cDNA with unique molecular identifiers. About 500,000 cDNA molecules came from 1 to 10 million T cells. Using its own MiXCR run on the PCR reads, TCRdb lists one record per CDR3 protein. Among about 170,000 distinct CDR3 sequences listed, approximately 30% were seen once. Study results and limitations: In patients, TRBV5-6, TRBV5-1 and TRBV20-1 belonged to roughly five TRBV segments found more frequently than in controls.

Points on this clonotype: Its cognate antigen is unknown.

This TCR was recovered from a girl aged 10 to 17 with multiple sclerosis. The sequenced sample was blood. The chain couples TRBV5-1 to TRBJ2-1; possible D gene TRBD2, 5 bases. The chain's CDR3 is CASSLAGVVPINEQFF. The CDR3, as DNA: TGCGCCAGCAGCTTGGCCGGGGTAGTTCCTATCAATGAGCAGTTCTTC.